This T cell receptor beta chain came from a study of blood T cells in healthy people across ages. Study observations and caveats: Roughly linear age-related decline in beta diversity appeared, significant by age approximately 43.

About this clonotype itself: Its antigen is unknown.

This CDR3 is 15 amino acids long. V dropped 1 base and J dropped 8; count of bases not matched to a gene: 8. CDR1 and CDR2 (germline): MNHEY, SVGAGI. Using a J-beta primer mix together with a sample-barcoded 5' primer, a second PCR was run for roughly 6 to 12 cycles. TCRdb used MiXCR to reprocess the 5' RACE reads, holding one entry per CDR3 protein. This sample has approximately 900,000 distinct CDR3 sequences; around 49% occur once, and the top ten carry around 15%. The receptor comes from a young man in good health. The V gene is TRBV6-5, the J gene TRBJ1-2; 9 bases match TRBD1. Sequences were obtained from blood. The CDR3 DNA is TGTGCCAGCAGTTACTTTTCGGGACAGGGAGGGGGCTACACCTTC. It specifies CASSYFSGQGGGYTF.